The present TCR beta chain was sequenced within a study of cytomegalovirus exposure and HLA in healthy donors. Broader study findings: With high specificity and sensitivity, the classifier reportedly diagnosed cytomegalovirus status. In vitro work confirmed that a few CMV-associated chains recognize CMV antigens.

Sequencing was performed with immunoSEQ multiplex PCR; in TCRdb, only in-frame clones are kept and a portion is missing. The sample yields about 110,000 clones, about 85% seen once. Trimming left V 0 bases short and J 2 bases short, with 11 bases between. Germline assignment: CDR1 MNHEY and CDR2 SVGAGI. This CDR3 has 15 residues. About this clone itself: Its target is unknown.

This receptor was obtained from a woman under 30 in good health and CMV-seronegative. Sequencing used PBMCs. The chain joins TRBV6-5 to TRBJ2-7; possible D gene TRBD1, 6 bases. The CDR3 loop is CASSYSEDRTYEQYF. CDR3 nucleotides: TGTGCCAGCAGTTACTCGGAGGACAGAACCTACGAGCAGTACTTC.